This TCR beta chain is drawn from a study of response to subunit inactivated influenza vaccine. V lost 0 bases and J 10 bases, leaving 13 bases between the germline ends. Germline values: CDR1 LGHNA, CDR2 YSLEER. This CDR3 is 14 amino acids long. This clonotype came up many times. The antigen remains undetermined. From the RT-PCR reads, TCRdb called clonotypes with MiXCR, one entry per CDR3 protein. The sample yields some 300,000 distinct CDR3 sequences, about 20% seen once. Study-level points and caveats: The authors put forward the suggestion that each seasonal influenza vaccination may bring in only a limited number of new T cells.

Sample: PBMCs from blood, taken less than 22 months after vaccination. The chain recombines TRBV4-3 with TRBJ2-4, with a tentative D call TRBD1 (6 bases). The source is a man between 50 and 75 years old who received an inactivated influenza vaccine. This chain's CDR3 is CASSQDRQGQIQYF. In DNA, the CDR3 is TGCGCCAGCAGCCAAGATAGGCAGGGGCAAATTCAGTACTTC.